This TCR beta chain appears in the sequencing data of a study of OX40 agonist ivuxolimab in advanced cancers. About the study: Patients in the trial were receiving intravenous ivuxolimab every 2 weeks, at doses of 0.01 to 10 mg/kg. Patients with hepatocellular carcinoma, melanoma, renal cell or head and neck cancer made up the dose-escalation patients. Study-level points and caveats: Expanded peripheral T cell antigen specificity was not determined.

With regard to this clone: The target antigen is unknown.

Profiling relied on immunoSEQ multiplex PCR, and the TCRdb table lists in-frame clones only, not all of them. This sample has 74,000 or so clones, with about 93% found just once. There are 15 residues in the CDR3. Trimming cost V 3 bases and J 6 bases; bases outside gene matches: 12. CDR1 SGHDT and CDR2 YYEEEE come from the germline V gene. The clonotype comes from an adult with an advanced solid tumor such as melanoma, head and neck, liver or kidney cancer. The V call is TRBV5-6, the J call TRBJ2-7, with 7 positions matching TRBD2. The input for sequencing was CD4+ or CD8+ T cells sorted from blood, taken in a trial of the OX40 agonist ivuxolimab. The CDR3 sequence is CASSSQGGFIREQYF. Here the CDR3 DNA reads TGTGCCAGCAGCTCCCAGGGAGGGTTCATCCGCGAGCAGTACTTC.